This T cell receptor beta chain was sequenced in a study of OX40 agonist ivuxolimab in advanced cancers. General study results and limits: On average, CD8+ T cells had more expanded clones than CD4+.

Patients were ineligible given autoimmune disease history or systemic immunosuppression. Blood specimens came from baseline, cycle 4 day 1, and cycle 7 day 1. This clone was found a few times. What it recognizes is unknown. TCRdb's table, derived via immunoSEQ multiplex PCR, lists solely in-frame clones and lacks some. Among about 76,000 clones, 65% to 90% were seen once, and the ten largest hold 0.61%. The origin of this receptor is an adult with an advanced solid tumor such as melanoma, head and neck, liver or kidney cancer. The sample was CD4+ or CD8+ T cells sorted from blood, taken in a trial of the OX40 agonist ivuxolimab.

DNA for the CDR3: TGTGCCAGCAGCCAGGGGACTTCTAATTCACCCCTCCACTTT. Translation: CASSQGTSNSPLHF. J is TRBJ1-6 and V is TRBV14; the D gene is possibly TRBD1 (5 bases). With 3 bases removed from V and 6 bases from J, the gap between germline ends came to 9 bases. Germline CDR1 and CDR2: SGHDN and FVKESK. This CDR3 region has 14 residues.